This TCR beta chain was obtained from a study of blood T cell repertoires in COVID-19. Across the study: COVID-19 samples from acute and convalescent phases originated in the United States, Italy and Spain. From T cells, B-cell-depleted T cells, or PBMCs came the material, which was cDNA or gDNA.

CDR1 and CDR2 (germline): SGHRS, YFSETQ. The CDR3 extends over 17 amino acids. Germline trimming cut 0 bases from V and 12 bases from J; bases unmatched to any gene: 15. Per the original data handling: Reference gene primer amplification gave nucleated cell count estimates. Libraries were prepared by immunoSEQ multiplex PCR; TCRdb keeps only in-frame clonotypes and omits some of them. That table furnishes V, J and clone size, whereas the DNA furnished D and trimming. The profile shows approximately 170,000 clones, 86% of them singletons. This clone showed up many times. The sample was peripheral blood. The rearrangement uses TRBV5-1 and TRBJ2-1; TRBD1 matches 10 bases. The origin of this receptor is an older woman with acute or convalescent COVID-19. In DNA, the CDR3 is TGCGCCAGCAGCTTGGGTTTCGGGACAGGGGATCTCTGGGGGCAGTTCTTC. Translating it yields CASSLGFGTGDLWGQFF. The entire variable domain, with the rest obtained from reference TRBV5-1 and TRBJ2-1, is as follows: KAGVTQTPRYLIKTRGQQVTLSCSPISGHRSVSWYQQTPGQGLQFLFEYFSETQRNKGNFPGRFSGRQFSNSRSEMNVSTLELGDSALYLCASSLGFGTGDLWGQFFGPGTRLTVL.